This passage covers 9 T cell receptor beta chains from one sample sequenced in a study of cytomegalovirus exposure and HLA in healthy donors (dated by TCRdb to the late 2010s). Receptors were amplified or captured by the immunoSEQ multiplex PCR assay. For the multiplex PCR, a mixture combining 60 forward primers for TCR Vbeta segments and 13 reverse primers for TCR Jbeta segments was used. Imported from immuneACCESS, the table was reduced by TCRdb to in-frame sequences with V and J called. These copies leave out some clones; in studies compared against another copy, an unresolved V gene accounts for under half, and the cause of the remainder is not known. The sample table holds about 110,000 clones, of which roughly 74% were seen once. More than 0.7% of the sample is in the top ten clones. The sample consisted of PBMCs. The receptors were sampled from a woman under 40 in good health and CMV-seronegative.

The rearrangement links TRBV30 to TRBJ1-2, with a possible D match to TRBD1 (6 bases). There are 15 residues in the CDR3. Germline-derived CDR1 and CDR2 are GTSNPN and SVGIG (reference sequence). Deletions cut 0 bases from V and 4 bases from J, with 15 bases between. CDR3 amino acids: CAWSVAQGRFYGYTF. In DNA, the CDR3 is TGTGCCTGGAGTGTAGCTCAGGGGCGGTTCTATGGCTACACCTTC.

This rearrangement joins TRBV6-4 to TRBJ1-5, with D possibly matching TRBD1 (5 bases). The V end lost 6 bases, the J end lost 0 bases, and 6 bases lay between the germline ends. The CDR3 contains 13 residues. Germline V gene lookup returns CDR1 MRHNA and CDR2 SNTAGT. The CDR3 DNA sequence: TGTGCCAGCAGCAGGGATAGCAATCAGCCCCAGCATTTT. Translating it yields CASSRDSNQPQHF.

There are a few counts of this clone. This chain links TRBV2 with TRBJ1-2; D gene ambiguous. From germline, CDR1 is SNHLY and CDR2 FYNNEI. Trimming shortened V by 4 bases and J by 4 bases, and 4 bases separated the two germline ends. This CDR3 contains 11 residues. The DNA for the CDR3 is TGTGCCAGCAGTGGTATCTATGGCTACACCTTC. This gives the protein CASSGIYGYTF. Full variable domain (missing parts from reference TRBV2 and TRBJ1-2): EPEVTQTPSHQVTQMGQEVILRCVPISNHLYFYWYRQILGQKVEFLVSFYNNEISEKSEIFDDQFSVERPDGSNFTLKIRSTKLEDSAMYFCASSGIYGYTFGSGTRLTVV.

The chain carries TRBV29-1 and TRBJ2-7, with 8 bases that match TRBD1. The germline gives CDR1 SQVTM, CDR2 ANQGSEA. The CDR3 extends over 14 amino acids. Germline trimming cut 6 bases from V and 7 bases from J; bases unmatched to any gene: 14. The CDR3 reads CSVGGQGPLVEQYF. CDR3 coding DNA: TGCAGCGTAGGTGGACAGGGACCACTCGTTGAGCAGTACTTC.

The gene calls are TRBV2 and TRBJ2-7; TRBD1 matches 9 bases. The germline V gene has CDR1 SNHLY and CDR2 FYNNEI. With 2 bases clipped from V and 3 bases from J, the junction kept 2 bases outside the gene matches. The CDR3 extends over 14 amino acids. The CDR3 region has the DNA TGTGCCAGCAGTGAACTGGGACAGGGCTACGAGCAGTACTTC. Translating it yields CASSELGQGYEQYF.

This chain connects TRBV5-1 to TRBJ1-2; the D gene is possibly TRBD1 (6 bases). Germline V lookup: CDR1 SGHRS, CDR2 YFSETQ. V was cut by 4 bases and J by 6 bases, with 13 bases left in between. The CDR3 has 13 amino acids. The CDR3 reads CASSQQGRNGYTF. The CDR3 nucleotides are TGCGCCAGCAGCCAACAGGGCCGGAATGGCTACACCTTC.

Note on this clone: At one end the junction does not follow the germline gene, possibly because of a read error. The chain combines TRBV15 with TRBJ1-2; D gene unclear. This CDR3 region has 15 residues. Germline assignment: CDR1 LNHNV and CDR2 YYDKDF (reference sequence). The CDR3 protein is CATSRDLGSHYGYTF. CDR3 DNA: TGTGCCACCAGCAGAGATCTCGGCTCCCACTACGGCTACACCTTC.

This rearrangement joins TRBV6-1 to TRBJ1-5; D possibly corresponds to TRBD1 (6 bases). Germline V CDR1 and CDR2: MNHNS, SASEGT. V lost 10 bases, J lost 5 bases, and 18 bases lay in between. The CDR3 is made up of 14 amino acids. Written as DNA, the CDR3 is TGTGCCACCGTACACAGGGAGGGGTATCAGCCCCAGCATTTT. Protein sequence: CATVHREGYQPQHF.

V gene TRBV30 combines with J gene TRBJ2-7; 15 bases agree with TRBD2. V trimming: 3 bases; J trimming: 7 bases; junction bases outside the gene matches: 10. CDR1 and CDR2 from the germline V gene are GTSNPN and SVGIG (reference sequence). The CDR3 contains 16 residues. Written as DNA, the CDR3 is TGTGCCTGGAGCACCCGCGGGACTAGCGGGAGGTGGGAGCAGTACTTC. Translation: CAWSTRGTSGRWEQYF.